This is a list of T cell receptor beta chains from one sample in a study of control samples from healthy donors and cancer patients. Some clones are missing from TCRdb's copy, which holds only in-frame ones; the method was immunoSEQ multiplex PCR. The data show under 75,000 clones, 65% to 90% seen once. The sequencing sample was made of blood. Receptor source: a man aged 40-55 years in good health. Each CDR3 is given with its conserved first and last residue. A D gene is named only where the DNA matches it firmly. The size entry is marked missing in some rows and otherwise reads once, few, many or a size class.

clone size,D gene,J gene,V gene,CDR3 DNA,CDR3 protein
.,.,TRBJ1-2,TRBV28,TGTGCCAGCAGTTTTTTATGGGCCTACTATGGCTACACCTTC,CASSFLWAYYGYTF
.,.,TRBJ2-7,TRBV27,TGTGCCAGCAGTGTATTCGGGACGACCACTTTCGAGCAGTACTTC,CASSVFGTTTFEQYF
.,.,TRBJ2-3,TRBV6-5,TGTGCCAGCAGTTACCTCGTCGGCAGGGGCACAGATACGCAGTATTTT,CASSYLVGRGTDTQYF
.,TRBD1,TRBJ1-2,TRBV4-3,TGCGCCAGCAGCCCCGGACAGGGCTATGGCTACACCTTC,CASSPGQGYGYTF
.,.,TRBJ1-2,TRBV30,TGTGCCTGGAGTCCCCCCGGGACCACCATGTGGGGCTACACCTTC,CAWSPPGTTMWGYTF
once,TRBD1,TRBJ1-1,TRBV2,TGTGCCAGTCCGAGACAGGGGGCCGCCACTGAAGCTTTCTTT,CASPRQGAATEAFF
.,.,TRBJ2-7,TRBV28,TGTGCCAGCAGTTTAGGGACTTACGAGCAGTACTTC,CASSLGTYEQYF
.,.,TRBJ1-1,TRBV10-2,TGCGCCAGCAGGTCACAATCAAACACTGAAGCTTTCTTT,CASRSQSNTEAFF
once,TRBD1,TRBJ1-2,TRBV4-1,TGCGCCAGCAGCCCCACAGGGGCAGGGGCTGGCTACACCTTC,CASSPTGAGAGYTF
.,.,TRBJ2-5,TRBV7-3,TGTGCCAGCAGCTTGTCTGCCGGGGCCGTAGAGACCCAGTACTTC,CASSLSAGAVETQYF
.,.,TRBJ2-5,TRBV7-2,TGTGCCAGCAGCTCAAGACTCAAAGAGACCCAGTACTTC,CASSSRLKETQYF
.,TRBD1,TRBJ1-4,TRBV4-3,TGCGCCAGCAGCCAAGACCACAGGGGGAACTTAATGAAGAAACTGTTTTTT,CASSQDHRGNLMKKLFF
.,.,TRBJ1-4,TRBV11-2,TGTGCCAGCAGCTTAGTTCAGTCGGTACTTAATGAAAAACTGTTTTTT,CASSLVQSVLNEKLFF
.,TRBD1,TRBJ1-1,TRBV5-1,TGCGCCAGCAGCTTAGGGGACAGGAACACTGAAGCTTTCTTT,CASSLGDRNTEAFF
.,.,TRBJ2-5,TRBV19,TGTGCCAGTAGTAGCCAAGAGACCCAGTACTTC,CASSSQETQYF
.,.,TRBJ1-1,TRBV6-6,TGTGCCAGCAGTTACGAAAAAACTGAAGCTTTCTTT,CASSYEKTEAFF
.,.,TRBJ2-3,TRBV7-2,TGTGCCAGCAGCTCGGGACCAAACACAGATACGCAGTATTTT,CASSSGPNTDTQYF
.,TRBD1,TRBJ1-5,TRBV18,TGTGCCAGCTCACCATCGACAGGGGCACGGGAGCCCCAGCATTTT,CASSPSTGAREPQHF
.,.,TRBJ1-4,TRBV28,TGTGCCAGCAGACCCGGGGGGGGCTCTAATGAAAAACTGTTTTTT,CASRPGGGSNEKLFF
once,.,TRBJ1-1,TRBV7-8,TGTGCCAGCAGCTTTTCGGAGAACACTGAAGCTTTCTTT,CASSFSENTEAFF
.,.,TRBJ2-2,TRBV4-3,TGCGCCAGCACTTCAAGTAGAGGCACCGGGGAGCTGTTTTTT,CASTSSRGTGELFF
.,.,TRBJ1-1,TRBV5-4,TGTGCCAGCAGCCCCGGACAGCCCCACACTGAAGCTTTCTTT,CASSPGQPHTEAFF
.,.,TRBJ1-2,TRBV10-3,TGTGCCATCACCCCGAGAGTAGGGTCCGATGGCTACACCTTC,CAITPRVGSDGYTF
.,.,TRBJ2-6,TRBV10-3,TGTGCCATCAGTGAGTGGGGCTCTGGGGCCAACGTCCTGACTTTC,CAISEWGSGANVLTF
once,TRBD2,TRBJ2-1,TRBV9,TGTGCCAGCAGCCCTTGGACTAGCGACCACTACAATGAGCAGTTCTTC,CASSPWTSDHYNEQFF
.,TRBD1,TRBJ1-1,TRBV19,TGTGCCAGTAGCAGCTCCCTGGACAGGGGGAACACTGAAGCTTTCTTT,CASSSSLDRGNTEAFF
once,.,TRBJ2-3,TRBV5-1,TGCGCCAGCAGCTATGGACGGGGGATCACAGATACGCAGTATTTT,CASSYGRGITDTQYF
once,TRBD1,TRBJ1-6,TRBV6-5,TGTGCCAGCAGTCGACAGGGAGATAATTCACCCCTCCACTTT,CASSRQGDNSPLHF
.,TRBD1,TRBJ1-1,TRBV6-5,TGTGCCAGCAGAGATGAGACAGGGCACCAGGAAGCTTTCTTT,CASRDETGHQEAFF
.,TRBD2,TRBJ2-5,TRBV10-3,TGTGCCATCCGTAGCGGGGGGGGCCTGGAGACCCAGTACTTC,CAIRSGGGLETQYF
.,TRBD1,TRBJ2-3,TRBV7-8,TGTGCCAGCAGCTTACGGACAGGTTGGGGCACAGATACGCAGTATTTT,CASSLRTGWGTDTQYF
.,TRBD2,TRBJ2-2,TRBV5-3,TGTGCCAGAAGCTCCAGACTAGCGGGAGTGAACACCGGGGAGCTGTTTTTT,CARSSRLAGVNTGELFF
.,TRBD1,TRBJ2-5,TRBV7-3,TGTGCCAGCAGCTTTGGGACAGGAACACCTGGAGAGACCCAGTACTTC,CASSFGTGTPGETQYF
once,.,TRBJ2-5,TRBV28,TGTGCCAGCAGTTTAGGTGAGACCCAGTACTTC,CASSLGETQYF
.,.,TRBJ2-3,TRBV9,TGTGCCAGCAATGGGGTTAGCACAGATACGCAGTATTTT,CASNGVSTDTQYF
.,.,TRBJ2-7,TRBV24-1,TGTGCCACCAGGGAGACAGAAAGCTCCTACGAGCAGTACTTC,CATRETESSYEQYF
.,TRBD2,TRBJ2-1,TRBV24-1,TGTGCCACCAGTGATACCGGGACTAGCGGGTACAATGAGCAGTTCTTC,CATSDTGTSGYNEQFF
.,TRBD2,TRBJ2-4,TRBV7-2,TGTGCCAGCAGCCCTAGCGGGGGGGCCGGAAACATTCAGTACTTC,CASSPSGGAGNIQYF
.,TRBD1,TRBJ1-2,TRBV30,TGTGCCTGGAGTTCCCGACAGGGCGGGACAACTAACTATGGCTACACCTTC,CAWSSRQGGTTNYGYTF
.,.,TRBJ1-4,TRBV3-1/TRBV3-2,TGTGCCAGCAGCCAAGATATGGCCAGGAGTAATGAAAAACTGTTTTTT,CASSQDMARSNEKLFF
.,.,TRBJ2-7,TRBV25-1,TGTGCCAGCAGGGCCGGGACACGCTATTACGAGCAGTACTTC,CASRAGTRYYEQYF
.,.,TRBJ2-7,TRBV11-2,TGTGCCAGCAGCTTAGCAGGCAGGGAGAACGAGCAGTACTTC,CASSLAGRENEQYF
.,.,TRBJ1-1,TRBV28,TGTGCCAGCTTCAGGGAGTCTGAAGCTTTCTTT,CASFRESEAFF
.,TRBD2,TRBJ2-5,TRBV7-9,TGTGCCAGCAGCTTAGAAGGGAGACTAGCGGGAGCCCCCGAGACCCAGTACTTC,CASSLEGRLAGAPETQYF
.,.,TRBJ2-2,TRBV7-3,TGTGCCAGCAGCTTACCAGGGCTAAGCGCCGGGGAGCTGTTTTTT,CASSLPGLSAGELFF
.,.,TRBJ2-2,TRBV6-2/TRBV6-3,TGTGCCAGCAGCCGGACAGCCCCTGGATTTCCCGGGGAGCTGTTTTTT,CASSRTAPGFPGELFF
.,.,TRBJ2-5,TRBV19,TGTGCCAGTACCCGGTCGTCCCAAGAGACCCAGTACTTC,CASTRSSQETQYF
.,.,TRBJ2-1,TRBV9,TGTGCCAGCAGCGTAGGGGGGATTAGTTACAATGAGCAGTTCTTC,CASSVGGISYNEQFF
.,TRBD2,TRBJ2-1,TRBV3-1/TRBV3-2,TGTGCCAGCAGCCAATCGGGACTAGGTTACAATGAGCAGTTCTTC,CASSQSGLGYNEQFF